This T cell receptor beta chain was retrieved from a study of blood T cell repertoires in COVID-19. Study-level background: The study drew acute and convalescent COVID-19 samples from the United States, Italy and Spain.

V lost 4 bases and J 4 bases, leaving 18 bases between the germline ends. This CDR3 has 17 amino acids. Germline CDR1 SGHTS, CDR2 YDEGEE. Generated by immunoSEQ multiplex PCR, the TCRdb table keeps only in-frame clones and is missing some. The table includes about 430,000 clones, about 88% detected once. Adults between roughly 18 and 89 years of age took part from fewer than 30 US areas. Source material: PBMCs or T cells enriched from blood (not recorded which). This sequence joins TRBV5-8 and TRBJ1-6, with a tentative D call TRBD1 (6 bases). The source of this sequence is a woman in her late teens or twenties who had been exposed to COVID-19. The CDR3 sequence: CASSPPAGVLYNSPLHF. The CDR3, as DNA: TGTGCCAGCAGCCCCCCCGCAGGGGTCCTTTATAATTCACCCCTCCACTTT.